This TCR beta chain was obtained from a study of molecular identifiers for immune sequencing clone quantification. This CDR3 is built from 16 residues. Germline V CDR1 and CDR2: SEHNR, FQNEAQ (reference sequence). The V and J ends lost 0 bases and 1 base, in that order; junction bases with no gene match: 3. This clonotype was observed many times. For bulk TCR libraries, previously described methods and listed TCR primers were used. TCRdb fed the PCR reads into MiXCR, producing one record per CDR3 protein. Among about 640,000 distinct CDR3 sequences, 20% were seen once, and the ten largest hold roughly 0.9%.

The clonotype was recovered from a human donor in good health. Some libraries in this study had Jurkat cell RNA spiked in. V and J are TRBV7-9 and TRBJ2-5, with 9 nucleotides matching TRBD2. Sequencing was carried out using naive CD8+ T cells from blood, with Jurkat cell RNA spiked in. Regarding subset: FACS-sorted CD8+CD4-CCR7+CD45RA+ naive T cells. In nucleotides, the CDR3 is TGTGCCAGCAGCTTAGCCAGCGGGGGGTTCCAAGAGACCCAGTACTTC. Its translation is CASSLASGGFQETQYF.